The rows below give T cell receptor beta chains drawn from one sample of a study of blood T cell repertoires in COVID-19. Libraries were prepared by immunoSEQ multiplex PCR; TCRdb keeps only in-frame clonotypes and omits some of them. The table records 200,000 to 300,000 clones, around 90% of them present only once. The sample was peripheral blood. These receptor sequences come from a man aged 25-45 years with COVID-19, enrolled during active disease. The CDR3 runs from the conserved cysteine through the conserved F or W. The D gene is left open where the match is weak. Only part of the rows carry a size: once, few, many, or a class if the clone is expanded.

cdr3_nt: TGCGCCAGCAGCCTGGGACAGGTTCTTAGCACAGATACGCAGTATTTT
cdr3_aa: CASSLGQVLSTDTQYF
j_call: TRBJ2-3
v_call: TRBV5-1
clone_size: .
d_call: TRBD1

cdr3_nt: TGTGCCAGCAGCTTAGAAGCGGGGGGGTACAATGAGCAGTTCTTC
cdr3_aa: CASSLEAGGYNEQFF
j_call: TRBJ2-1
v_call: TRBV7-2
clone_size: once
d_call: TRBD2

cdr3_nt: TGTGCCAGCAGTAACGATAGGACAGGGACGGGCGGCTACACCTTC
cdr3_aa: CASSNDRTGTGGYTF
j_call: TRBJ1-2
v_call: TRBV27
clone_size: .
d_call: TRBD1

cdr3_nt: TGCGCCAGCAGCCCATTTGGTGGGGCGAACTATGGCTACACCTTC
cdr3_aa: CASSPFGGANYGYTF
j_call: TRBJ1-2
v_call: TRBV5-1
clone_size: once
d_call: .

cdr3_nt: TGTGCCAGCAGTCCAAGGACTAGCGGGGGGCCGGAGACCCAGTACTTC
cdr3_aa: CASSPRTSGGPETQYF
j_call: TRBJ2-5
v_call: TRBV27
clone_size: .
d_call: TRBD2

cdr3_nt: TGTGCCACCCTAGAAACGGGACAGGGTTATGAAAAACTGTTTTTT
cdr3_aa: CATLETGQGYEKLFF
j_call: TRBJ1-4
v_call: TRBV2
clone_size: .
d_call: TRBD1

cdr3_nt: TGTGCCAGCAGGCCACGGACAGGGGCAGATACGCAGTATTTT
cdr3_aa: CASRPRTGADTQYF
j_call: TRBJ2-3
v_call: TRBV2
clone_size: .
d_call: TRBD1

cdr3_nt: TGCGCCAGCAGCCACAAAGGGGGGGATTCGAGAGCAGATACGCAGTATTTT
cdr3_aa: CASSHKGGDSRADTQYF
j_call: TRBJ2-3
v_call: TRBV4-1
clone_size: once
d_call: .

cdr3_nt: TGTGCCAGCAGCTCAGGGTCAGGGATCACTGAAGCTTTCTTT
cdr3_aa: CASSSGSGITEAFF
j_call: TRBJ1-1
v_call: TRBV7-3
clone_size: .
d_call: .

cdr3_nt: TGTGCCGAGGGAGGGAACTCTGGAAACACCATATATTTT
cdr3_aa: CAEGGNSGNTIYF
j_call: TRBJ1-3
v_call: TRBV2
clone_size: .
d_call: .

cdr3_nt: TGTGCCAGCAGCGGGCAGGATGCTGGGGAGCTGTTTTTT
cdr3_aa: CASSGQDAGELFF
j_call: TRBJ2-2
v_call: TRBV9
clone_size: .
d_call: .

cdr3_nt: TGTGCCAGCTCACCTTATACAGGGAGCAATCAGCCCCAGCATTTT
cdr3_aa: CASSPYTGSNQPQHF
j_call: TRBJ1-5
v_call: TRBV18
clone_size: .
d_call: .

cdr3_nt: TGTGCCAGCAGCCAGCGGGAGCGGCCCTACACCGGGGAGCTGTTTTTT
cdr3_aa: CASSQRERPYTGELFF
j_call: TRBJ2-2
v_call: TRBV9
clone_size: once
d_call: TRBD2

cdr3_nt: TGTGCCAGCAGCCAAGATGGCAGGCTGAATTATAATTCACCCCTCCACTTT
cdr3_aa: CASSQDGRLNYNSPLHF
j_call: TRBJ1-6
v_call: TRBV3-1/TRBV3-2
clone_size: .
d_call: .

cdr3_nt: TGTGCCAGCAGCATAAGGACAGGGGTATCCGATACGCAGTATTTT
cdr3_aa: CASSIRTGVSDTQYF
j_call: TRBJ2-3
v_call: TRBV9
clone_size: .
d_call: TRBD1

cdr3_nt: TGTGCCTGGATGTCCAGCAGGGTTTTGGATTCGAACACTGAAGCTTTCTTT
cdr3_aa: CAWMSSRVLDSNTEAFF
j_call: TRBJ1-1
v_call: TRBV30
clone_size: once
d_call: .

cdr3_nt: TGTGCCAGCAGCTCCGGACAGGGGGCGATAAATGAGCAGTTCTTC
cdr3_aa: CASSSGQGAINEQFF
j_call: TRBJ2-1
v_call: TRBV5-4
clone_size: .
d_call: TRBD1

cdr3_nt: TGTGCCAGCACTCCCCGGGCGGGCAGCAACTATGGCTACACCTTC
cdr3_aa: CASTPRAGSNYGYTF
j_call: TRBJ1-2
v_call: TRBV6-6
clone_size: .
d_call: .

cdr3_nt: TGTGCCGGAAGAACAGGTGGAGATACGCAGTATTTT
cdr3_aa: CAGRTGGDTQYF
j_call: TRBJ2-3
v_call: TRBV25-1
clone_size: few
d_call: .

cdr3_nt: TGTGCCAGCTCACCTCGGCCAGGGGACTATGGCTACACCTTC
cdr3_aa: CASSPRPGDYGYTF
j_call: TRBJ1-2
v_call: TRBV18
clone_size: .
d_call: .

cdr3_nt: TGCGCCAGCAGTGACTCAGGACAGGCCGGGATAGCAGATACGCAGTATTTT
cdr3_aa: CASSDSGQAGIADTQYF
j_call: TRBJ2-3
v_call: TRBV10-1
clone_size: .
d_call: TRBD1

cdr3_nt: TGCGCCAGCAGCCAAGCGGCGGGGGGAGCCCAAGCCGAGCAGTTCTTC
cdr3_aa: CASSQAAGGAQAEQFF
j_call: TRBJ2-1
v_call: TRBV4-1
clone_size: .
d_call: TRBD2

cdr3_nt: TGTGCCAGCAGTTGGACAGGGGGGGACGAGCAGTACTTC
cdr3_aa: CASSWTGGDEQYF
j_call: TRBJ2-7
v_call: TRBV7-3
clone_size: .
d_call: TRBD1

cdr3_nt: TGTGCCAGCAGCTGGACAGCAGATAGCAATCAGCCCCAGCATTTT
cdr3_aa: CASSWTADSNQPQHF
j_call: TRBJ1-5
v_call: TRBV5-5
clone_size: .
d_call: .

cdr3_nt: TGCAGCGTCGCAGAGGGGGCAGGGGGCAATGGCTACACCTTC
cdr3_aa: CSVAEGAGGNGYTF
j_call: TRBJ1-2
v_call: TRBV29-1
clone_size: .
d_call: TRBD1

cdr3_nt: TGTGCCAGCAGTTACTCCGGGGTTGCAACTAATGAAAAACTGTTTTTT
cdr3_aa: CASSYSGVATNEKLFF
j_call: TRBJ1-4
v_call: TRBV6-5
clone_size: .
d_call: .

cdr3_nt: TGTGCCATCAGTGAGTCGGAACGGAGCCTAGCCAAAAACATTCAGTACTTC
cdr3_aa: CAISESERSLAKNIQYF
j_call: TRBJ2-4
v_call: TRBV10-3
clone_size: once
d_call: .

cdr3_nt: TGTGCCAGCAGCCCCGGAGGGGGCAACTATGGCTACACCTTC
cdr3_aa: CASSPGGGNYGYTF
j_call: TRBJ1-2
v_call: TRBV5-6
clone_size: .
d_call: TRBD1

cdr3_nt: TGTGCCACCAGCAAGAGGACAGGGCACAATCAGCCCCAGCATTTT
cdr3_aa: CATSKRTGHNQPQHF
j_call: TRBJ1-5
v_call: TRBV24-1
clone_size: .
d_call: TRBD1

cdr3_nt: TGTGCCAGCAGCTCCGTCGACAGGGGGAACACTGAAGCTTTCTTT
cdr3_aa: CASSSVDRGNTEAFF
j_call: TRBJ1-1
v_call: TRBV27
clone_size: .
d_call: TRBD1

cdr3_nt: TGTGCCAGCAGCACCGGAGGGCCAGGGGGCTGCACTGAAGCTTTCTTT
cdr3_aa: CASSTGGPGGCTEAFF
j_call: TRBJ1-1
v_call: TRBV21-1
clone_size: once
d_call: .

cdr3_nt: TGCGCCAGCAGCTTGAGGGGTAGGACATCCCAACCCCCTCGGCACTACGAGCAGTACTTC
cdr3_aa: CASSLRGRTSQPPRHYEQYF
j_call: TRBJ2-7
v_call: TRBV5-1
clone_size: .
d_call: .

cdr3_nt: TGTGCCAGCAGCGGGACAGGGTTGGGGCGCGAAAAACTGTTTTTT
cdr3_aa: CASSGTGLGREKLFF
j_call: TRBJ1-4
v_call: TRBV2
clone_size: .
d_call: TRBD1

cdr3_nt: TGCGCCAGCCAATTGGGAGGGGATAGCACAGATACGCAGTATTTT
cdr3_aa: CASQLGGDSTDTQYF
j_call: TRBJ2-3
v_call: TRBV5-1
clone_size: .
d_call: TRBD2

cdr3_nt: TGTGCCAGCAGTTTAGCTATACTCTATAATTCACCCCTCCACTTT
cdr3_aa: CASSLAILYNSPLHF
j_call: TRBJ1-6
v_call: TRBV28
clone_size: .
d_call: .

cdr3_nt: TGTGCCAGCAGCCTAAGGACTAGCGGGGGGGCCGCAGATACGCAGTATTTT
cdr3_aa: CASSLRTSGGAADTQYF
j_call: TRBJ2-3
v_call: TRBV3-1/TRBV3-2
clone_size: .
d_call: TRBD2

cdr3_nt: TGTGCCAGCAGCTCGGGACAATTGAACACTGAAGCTTTCTTT
cdr3_aa: CASSSGQLNTEAFF
j_call: TRBJ1-1
v_call: TRBV5-4
clone_size: .
d_call: .

cdr3_nt: TGTGCCACCTCACGGACAACTTTCAACTATGGCTACACCTTC
cdr3_aa: CATSRTTFNYGYTF
j_call: TRBJ1-2
v_call: TRBV2
clone_size: .
d_call: .

cdr3_nt: TGCAGTGCTAGTCGACTTCTCTCGGGGGAAACTGAAGCTTTCTTT
cdr3_aa: CSASRLLSGETEAFF
j_call: TRBJ1-1
v_call: TRBV20-1
clone_size: .
d_call: .

cdr3_nt: TGCAGCGTTGAGAAAGGGGGCTCTTTTGCAGATACGCAGTATTTT
cdr3_aa: CSVEKGGSFADTQYF
j_call: TRBJ2-3
v_call: TRBV29-1
clone_size: .
d_call: TRBD1

cdr3_nt: TGTGCCAGCAGCTTGAGCTCCTATAATTCACCCCTCCACTTT
cdr3_aa: CASSLSSYNSPLHF
j_call: TRBJ1-6
v_call: TRBV7-9
clone_size: once
d_call: .

cdr3_nt: TGTGCCAGCAGCTTCCAGTCAACAGCTGGAAACACCATATATTTT
cdr3_aa: CASSFQSTAGNTIYF
j_call: TRBJ1-3
v_call: TRBV11-2
clone_size: .
d_call: .

cdr3_nt: TGTGCCAGCAGTTTAGCGGAGGGTCAGCCCCAGCATTTT
cdr3_aa: CASSLAEGQPQHF
j_call: TRBJ1-5
v_call: TRBV12-3/TRBV12-4
clone_size: .
d_call: .